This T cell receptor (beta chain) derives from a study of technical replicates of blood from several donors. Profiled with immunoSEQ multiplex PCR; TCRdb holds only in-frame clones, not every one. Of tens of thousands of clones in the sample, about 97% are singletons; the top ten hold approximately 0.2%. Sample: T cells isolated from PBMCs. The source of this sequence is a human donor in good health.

The CDR3 coding sequence is TGTGCCAGCAGCCCATGGAGCGGGGGGATCGATGAGCAGTTCTTC. Its translation: CASSPWSGGIDEQFF. The J gene is TRBJ2-1, the V gene TRBV9, with 9 bases lining up with TRBD2. The CDR3 contains 15 residues. Looked up from germline, CDR1 is SGDLS and CDR2 is YYNGEE. V shed 4 bases and J 8 bases; nucleotides not matched to a gene: 10.